This T cell receptor beta chain was sequenced in a study of T-cell memory formation after mild COVID-19. Study in general: In these data, TCR clusters were largely donor specific.

TCRdb passed the 5' RACE reads through MiXCR, listing each CDR3 protein once. Of 85,000 to 130,000 distinct CDR3 sequences listed, 11% are singletons. A note on this clonotype: Its specificity is not known.

Findings of the study overall: The appearance of some responding clones in pre-infection memory suggested that cross-reactive memory joined. The main location of contracting CD4+ clones was CM and EM, and that of contracting CD8+ clones was EMRA.

The receptor was isolated from a man younger than 30 who had mild COVID-19 (a few samples of this study predate the infection). Cell type and time point are not known. The source material was PBMCs or a T cell subset sorted from them (not recorded which).

The CDR3 DNA follows: TGTGCCAGCAGTTCCCTCTTTCTTTCTGGAAACACCATATATTTT. The encoded protein is CASSSLFLSGNTIYF. This rearrangement joins TRBV12-3 or TRBV12-4 to TRBJ1-3; D ambiguous. The CDR3 spans 15 residues. Trimming shortened V by 4 bases and J by 1 base, and 11 bases separated the two germline ends.